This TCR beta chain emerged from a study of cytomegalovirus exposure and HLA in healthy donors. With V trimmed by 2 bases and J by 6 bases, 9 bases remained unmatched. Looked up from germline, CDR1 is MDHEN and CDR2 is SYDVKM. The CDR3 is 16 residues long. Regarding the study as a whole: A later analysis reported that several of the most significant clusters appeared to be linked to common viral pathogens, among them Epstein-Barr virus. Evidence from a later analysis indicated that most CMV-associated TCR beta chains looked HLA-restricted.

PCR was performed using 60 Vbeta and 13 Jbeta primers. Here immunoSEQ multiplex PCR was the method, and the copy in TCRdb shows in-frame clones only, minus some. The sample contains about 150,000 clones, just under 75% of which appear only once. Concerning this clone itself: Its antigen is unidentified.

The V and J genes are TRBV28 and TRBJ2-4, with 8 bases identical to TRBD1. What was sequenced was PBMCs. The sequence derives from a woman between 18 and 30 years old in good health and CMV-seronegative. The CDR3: CASSLKGRGQRNIQYF. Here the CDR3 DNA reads TGTGCCAGCAGTTTAAAGGGCAGGGGGCAAAGAAACATTCAGTACTTC.